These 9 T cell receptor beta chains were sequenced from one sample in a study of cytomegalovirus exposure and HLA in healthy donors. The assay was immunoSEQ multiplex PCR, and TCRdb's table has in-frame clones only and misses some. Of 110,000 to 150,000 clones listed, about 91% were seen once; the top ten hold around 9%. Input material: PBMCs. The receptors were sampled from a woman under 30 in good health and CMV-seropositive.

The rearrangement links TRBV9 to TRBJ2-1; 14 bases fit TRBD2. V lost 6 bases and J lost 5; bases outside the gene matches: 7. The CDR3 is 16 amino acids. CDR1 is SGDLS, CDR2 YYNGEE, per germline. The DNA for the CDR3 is TGTGCCAGCACCGAGGGACTAGCGGGGGTCCACAATGAGCAGTTCTTC. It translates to CASTEGLAGVHNEQFF. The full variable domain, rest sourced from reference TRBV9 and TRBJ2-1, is DSGVTQTPKHLITATGQRVTLRCSPRSGDLSVYWYQQSLDQGLQFLIQYYNGEERAKGNILERFSAQQFPDLHSELNLSSLELGDSALYFCASTEGLAGVHNEQFFGPGTRLTVL.

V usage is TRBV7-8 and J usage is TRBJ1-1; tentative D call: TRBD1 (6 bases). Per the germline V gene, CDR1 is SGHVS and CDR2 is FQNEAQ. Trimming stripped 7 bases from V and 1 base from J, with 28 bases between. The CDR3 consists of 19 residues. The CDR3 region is CASIPSTPGLQGRNTEAFF. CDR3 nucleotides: TGTGCCAGCATCCCATCAACCCCCGGTTTACAGGGCCGGAACACTGAAGCTTTCTTT. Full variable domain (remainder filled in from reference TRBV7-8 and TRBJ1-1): GAGVSQSPRYKVAKRGQDVALRCDPISGHVSLFWYQQALGQGPEFLTYFQNEAQLDKSGLPSDRFFAERPEGSVSTLKIQRTQQEDSAVYLCASIPSTPGLQGRNTEAFFGQGTRLTVV.

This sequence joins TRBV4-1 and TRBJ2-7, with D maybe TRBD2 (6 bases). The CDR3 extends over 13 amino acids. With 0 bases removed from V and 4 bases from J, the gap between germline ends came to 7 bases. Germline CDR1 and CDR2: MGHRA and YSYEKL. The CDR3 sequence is CASSQDRGYEQYF. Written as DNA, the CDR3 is TGCGCCAGCAGCCAAGATCGGGGGTACGAGCAGTACTTC.

DNA of the CDR3: TGTGCCAGCAGCTTAGAAGGGAGGGGACGTGGCTACACCTTC. Its protein is CASSLEGRGRGYTF. The V gene is TRBV11-2, the J gene TRBJ1-2, with D perhaps TRBD1 (5 bases). Germline CDR1 is SGHAT and CDR2 is FQNNGV. V shed 0 bases and J shed 7 bases, with 12 bases lying between them. The CDR3 is 14 amino acids. Filled out from reference TRBV11-2 and TRBJ1-2, the complete variable domain reads EAGVAQSPRYKIIEKRQSVAFWCNPISGHATLYWYQQILGQGPKLLIQFQNNGVVDDSQLPKDRFSAERLKGVDSTLKIQPAKLEDSAVYLCASSLEGRGRGYTFGSGTRLTVV.

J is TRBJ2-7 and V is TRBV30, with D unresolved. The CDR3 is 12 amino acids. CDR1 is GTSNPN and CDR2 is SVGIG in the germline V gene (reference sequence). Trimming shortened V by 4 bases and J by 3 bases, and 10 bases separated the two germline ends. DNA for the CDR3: TGTGCCTGGACGCTAGGAAACTACGAGCAGTACTTC. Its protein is CAWTLGNYEQYF.

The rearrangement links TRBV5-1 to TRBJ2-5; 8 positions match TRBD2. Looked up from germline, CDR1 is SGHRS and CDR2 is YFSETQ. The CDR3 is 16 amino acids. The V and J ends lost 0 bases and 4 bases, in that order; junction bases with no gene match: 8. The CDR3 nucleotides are TGCGCCAGCAGCTTGGACTCGGGGGGGACGGGAGAGACCCAGTACTTC. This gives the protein CASSLDSGGTGETQYF.

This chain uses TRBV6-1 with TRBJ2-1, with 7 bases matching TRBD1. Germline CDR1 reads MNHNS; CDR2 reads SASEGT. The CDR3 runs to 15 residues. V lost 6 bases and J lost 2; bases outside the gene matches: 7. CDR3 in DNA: TGTGCCAGCAGCGCCAGGGGGTCCCCCTACAATGAGCAGTTCTTC. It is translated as CASSARGSPYNEQFF.

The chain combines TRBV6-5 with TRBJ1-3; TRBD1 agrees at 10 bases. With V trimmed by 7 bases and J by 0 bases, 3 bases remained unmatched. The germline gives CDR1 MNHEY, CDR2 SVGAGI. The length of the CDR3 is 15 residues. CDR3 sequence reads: CASKDRGYSGNTIYF. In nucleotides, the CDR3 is TGTGCCAGCAAGGACAGGGGGTACTCTGGAAACACCATATATTTT.

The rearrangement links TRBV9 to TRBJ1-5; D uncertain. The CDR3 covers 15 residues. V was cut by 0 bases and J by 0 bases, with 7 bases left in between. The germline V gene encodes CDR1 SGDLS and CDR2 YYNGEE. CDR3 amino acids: CASSVDGNSNQPQHF. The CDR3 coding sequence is TGTGCCAGCAGCGTAGACGGTAATAGCAATCAGCCCCAGCATTTT.